A selection of T cell receptor beta chains follows, all from one sample in a study of T-cell reconstitution after alpha-beta-depleted transplantation in children. TCRdb fed the PCR reads into MiXCR, producing one record per CDR3 protein. The profile covers about 600,000 distinct CDR3 sequences, with about 23% appearing a single time and 13% to 15% taken by the ten largest. The material was PBMCs, mostly from graft donor cells, obtained 360 days after TCRalphabeta/CD19-depleted stem cell transplant. These receptors were obtained from a boy less than two years old who had a stem cell transplant for acute myeloid leukemia, so the T cells may come from the graft donor. Each CDR3 is given with its conserved first and last residue. A D gene is named only where the DNA matches it firmly. Not all rows give a size; the values are once, few, many and, for expanded clones, a class.

d_gene	v_gene	j_gene	abundance	CDR3aa	CDR3nt
TRBD2	TRBV5-8	TRBJ2-1	-	CASSYQLAGGNNEQFF	TGTGCCAGCAGCTACCAACTAGCGGGGGGCAACAATGAGCAGTTCTTC
-	TRBV12-3/TRBV12-4	TRBJ2-5	few	CASSNDSGLRETQYF	TGTGCCAGCAGTAACGATTCGGGGCTGCGGGAGACCCAGTACTTC
-	TRBV5-1	TRBJ2-1	-	CASSRQETDEQFF	TGCGCCAGCAGCCGACAGGAGACGGATGAGCAGTTCTTC
TRBD1	TRBV9	TRBJ1-2	many	CASSRQGYGYTF	TGTGCCAGCAGCAGACAGGGGTATGGCTACACCTTC
TRBD1	TRBV6-5	TRBJ2-5	-	CASSYSKDRGTQETQYF	TGTGCCAGCAGTTACTCGAAGGACAGGGGAACCCAAGAGACCCAGTACTTC
-	TRBV5-1	TRBJ2-1	many	CASSPRRRGSSYNEQFF	TGCGCCAGCAGCCCTAGGAGGCGGGGCTCCTCCTACAATGAGCAGTTCTTC
-	TRBV15	TRBJ1-6	-	CATSREHRANSPLHF	TGTGCCACCAGCAGAGAACACAGGGCGAATTCACCCCTCCACTTT
-	TRBV6-2/TRBV6-3	TRBJ2-1	-	CASSPQGAYNEQFF	TGTGCCAGCAGCCCCCAGGGAGCCTACAATGAGCAGTTCTTC
-	TRBV12-3/TRBV12-4	TRBJ2-7	-	CASSSVPPYEQYF	TGTGCCAGCAGTTCCGTCCCGCCCTACGAGCAGTACTTC
-	TRBV15	TRBJ2-3	-	CATSREAHFSTDTQYF	TGTGCCACCAGCAGAGAGGCCCACTTTAGCACAGATACGCAGTATTTT
-	TRBV28	TRBJ2-1	many	CASSFGKYRQYNEQFF	TGTGCCAGCAGTTTTGGGAAGTACCGGCAATACAATGAGCAGTTCTTC
TRBD1	TRBV10-3	TRBJ2-2	-	CATAGTGVTGELFF	TGTGCCACTGCCGGGACAGGGGTTACCGGGGAGCTGTTTTTT
-	TRBV20-1	TRBJ1-1	-	CSAWGGKHAEAFF	TGCAGTGCTTGGGGGGGAAAGCACGCTGAAGCTTTCTTT
-	TRBV20-1	TRBJ2-3	-	CSARLFGGSTDTQYF	TGCAGTGCTAGATTGTTCGGGGGAAGCACAGATACGCAGTATTTT
TRBD2	TRBV9	TRBJ2-1	many	CASSVDVGREVYNEQFF	TGTGCCAGCAGCGTAGATGTGGGCCGGGAGGTCTACAATGAGCAGTTCTTC
TRBD2	TRBV11-1	TRBJ2-7	many	CASSLGEASGGTSYEQYF	TGTGCCAGCAGCTTAGGGGAAGCGAGCGGGGGCACTTCCTACGAGCAGTACTTC
-	TRBV20-1	TRBJ2-6	few	CSATSSGANVLTF	TGCAGTGCCACCTCCTCTGGGGCCAACGTCCTGACTTTC